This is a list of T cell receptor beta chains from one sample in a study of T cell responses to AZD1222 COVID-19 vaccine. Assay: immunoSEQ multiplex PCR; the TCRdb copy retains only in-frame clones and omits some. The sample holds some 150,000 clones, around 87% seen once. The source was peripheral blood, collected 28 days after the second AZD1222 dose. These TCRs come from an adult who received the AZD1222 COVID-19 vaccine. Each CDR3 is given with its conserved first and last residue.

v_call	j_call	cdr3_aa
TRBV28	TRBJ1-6	CASSSSGPYNSPLHF
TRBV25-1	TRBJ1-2	CASSEWGRNYGYTF
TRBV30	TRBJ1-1	CATPSRGLDTEAFF
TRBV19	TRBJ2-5	CASSKRGLETQYF
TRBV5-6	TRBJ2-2	CASSSPGTSRTGELFF
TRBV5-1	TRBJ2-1	CASSPEGLAGNEQFF
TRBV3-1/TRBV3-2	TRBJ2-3	CASSHLARSGSHESDTQYF
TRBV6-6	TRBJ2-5	CASSYEHRETQYF
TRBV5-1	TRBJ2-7	CASSLSPGSAYEQYF
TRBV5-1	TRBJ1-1	CASSGRTGVGTEAFF
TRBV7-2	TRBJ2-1	CASSLSWGADLEQFF
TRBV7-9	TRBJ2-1	CASSYLILAGGTNEQFF
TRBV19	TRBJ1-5	CATRTGTLNQPQHF
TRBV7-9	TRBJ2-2	CASSSSGRGYTGELFF
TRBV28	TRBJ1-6	CASTPRHYNSPLHF
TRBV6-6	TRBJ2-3	CASSTRWDTQYF
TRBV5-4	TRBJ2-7	CASSRTGIEQYF
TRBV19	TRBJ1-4	CASSPRTGGEKKLFF
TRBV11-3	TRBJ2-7	CASSARGEQYF
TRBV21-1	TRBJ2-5	CASRKSGQGAGETQYF
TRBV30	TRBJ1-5	CAWGRDSNQPQHF
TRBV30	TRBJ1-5	CAWSVFGTNQPQHF
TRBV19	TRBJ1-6	CASSIGTGNSPLHF
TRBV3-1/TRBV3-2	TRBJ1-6	CASSPKSRGNSPLHF
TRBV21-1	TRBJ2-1	CASSLRRREGRTSGPNEQFF
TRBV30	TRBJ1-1	CAWSVQANTEAFF
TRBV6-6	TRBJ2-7	CASSSTSEYSEQYF
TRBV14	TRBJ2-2	CASSQDLAGELFF
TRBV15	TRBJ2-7	CATSRDVGQSGQQYF
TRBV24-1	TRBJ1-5	CATTTDYHNQPQHF
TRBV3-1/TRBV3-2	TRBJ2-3	CASSYPTDTQYF
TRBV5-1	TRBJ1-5	CASSPGTGIRQPQHF
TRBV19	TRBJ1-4	CASRKTSATNEKLFF
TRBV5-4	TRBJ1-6	CASSLTGDGSWNSPLHF
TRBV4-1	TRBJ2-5	CASSQGTKGGGQETQYF
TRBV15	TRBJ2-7	CATSRDPTGTYEQYF
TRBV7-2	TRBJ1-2	CASSLDRADGYTF
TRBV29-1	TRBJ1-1	CSVGQGTEAFF
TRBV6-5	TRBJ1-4	CASSHTDTEKLFF
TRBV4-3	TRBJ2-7	CASSPLAGGYEQYF
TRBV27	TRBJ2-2	CASRRNSNTGELFF
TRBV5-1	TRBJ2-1	CASSSDTGSNEQFF
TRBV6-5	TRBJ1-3	CASSMGANTIYF
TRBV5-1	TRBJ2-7	CASSLGGLAGVQQYF
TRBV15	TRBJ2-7	CATSRDTGYSEQYF
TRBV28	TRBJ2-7	CASSLGTPYEQYF
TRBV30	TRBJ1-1	CAWSVWGNTEAFF
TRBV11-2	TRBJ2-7	CASSLGAGGVTMQYF
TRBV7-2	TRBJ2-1	CASSLSGYNEQFF
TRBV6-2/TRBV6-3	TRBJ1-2	CASSSQGGTNYGYTF
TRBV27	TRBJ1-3	CASQGTVSGNTIYF
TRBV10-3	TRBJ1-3	CAISEGQGAGGNTIYF
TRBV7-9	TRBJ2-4	CASSLSAAGKNIQYF